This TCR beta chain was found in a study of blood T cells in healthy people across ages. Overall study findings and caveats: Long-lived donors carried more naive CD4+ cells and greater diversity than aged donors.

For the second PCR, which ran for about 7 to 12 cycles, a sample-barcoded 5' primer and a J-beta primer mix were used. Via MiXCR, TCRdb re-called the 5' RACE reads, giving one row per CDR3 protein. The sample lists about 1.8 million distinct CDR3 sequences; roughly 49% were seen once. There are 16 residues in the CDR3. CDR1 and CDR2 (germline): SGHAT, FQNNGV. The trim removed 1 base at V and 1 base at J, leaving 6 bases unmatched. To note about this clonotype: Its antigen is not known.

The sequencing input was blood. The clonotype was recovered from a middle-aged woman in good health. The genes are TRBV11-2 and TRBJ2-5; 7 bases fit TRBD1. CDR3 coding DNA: TGTGCCAGCAGCTTAGGGGGTAGACAGGGCCAAGAGACCCAGTACTTC. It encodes CASSLGGRQGQETQYF.